This T cell receptor (beta chain) was documented in a study of shared clonotypes between healthy human individuals. Study-level points and caveats: Non-shared clonotypes had lower generation probabilities than clonotypes shared by all four sorted-subset donors.

At least ten counts were recorded for this clone. The antigen is unknown. Germline CDR1 and CDR2: SGHRS and YFSETQ. The V gene lost 0 bases and the J gene lost 1 base, with 11 bases spanning the gap. The CDR3 contains 15 residues. Genomic DNA of every subset was divided equally among multiple immunoSEQ plates. Produced via immunoSEQ multiplex PCR; TCRdb's table is partial and in-frame only. Of 1 million to 1.3 million clones listed, approximately 80% were seen once; the top ten hold 0.6% to 0.7%. CD4+ cells yielded CD45RA+ naive and CD45RA-negative memory subsets. This receptor was obtained from a man between 18 and 35 years old in good health. Some clones in this sample may be carry-over from other donors' samples. The rearrangement links TRBV5-1 to TRBJ2-7; D not resolved. Sequencing input: memory CD4+ T cells from PBMCs. Noted subset: CD45RA-negative fraction. This CDR3 is CASSLGHTTSYEQYF. The CDR3 DNA is TGCGCCAGCAGCTTGGGGCATACCACTTCCTACGAGCAGTACTTC.